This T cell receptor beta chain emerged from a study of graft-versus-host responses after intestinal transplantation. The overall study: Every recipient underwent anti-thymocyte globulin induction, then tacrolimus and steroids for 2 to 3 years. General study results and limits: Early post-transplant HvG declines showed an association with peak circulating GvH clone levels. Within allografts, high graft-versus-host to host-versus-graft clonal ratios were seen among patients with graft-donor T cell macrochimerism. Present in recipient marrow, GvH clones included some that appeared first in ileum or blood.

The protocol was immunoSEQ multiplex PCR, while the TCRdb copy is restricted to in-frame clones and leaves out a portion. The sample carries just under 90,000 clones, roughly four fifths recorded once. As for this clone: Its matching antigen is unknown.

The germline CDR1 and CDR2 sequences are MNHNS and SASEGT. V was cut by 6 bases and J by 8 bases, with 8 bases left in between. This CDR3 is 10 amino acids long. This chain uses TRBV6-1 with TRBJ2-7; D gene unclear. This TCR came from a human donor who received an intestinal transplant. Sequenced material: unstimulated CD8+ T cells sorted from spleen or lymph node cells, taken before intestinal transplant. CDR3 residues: CASSRTKQYF. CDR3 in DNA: TGTGCCAGCAGCCGAACGAAGCAGTACTTC.